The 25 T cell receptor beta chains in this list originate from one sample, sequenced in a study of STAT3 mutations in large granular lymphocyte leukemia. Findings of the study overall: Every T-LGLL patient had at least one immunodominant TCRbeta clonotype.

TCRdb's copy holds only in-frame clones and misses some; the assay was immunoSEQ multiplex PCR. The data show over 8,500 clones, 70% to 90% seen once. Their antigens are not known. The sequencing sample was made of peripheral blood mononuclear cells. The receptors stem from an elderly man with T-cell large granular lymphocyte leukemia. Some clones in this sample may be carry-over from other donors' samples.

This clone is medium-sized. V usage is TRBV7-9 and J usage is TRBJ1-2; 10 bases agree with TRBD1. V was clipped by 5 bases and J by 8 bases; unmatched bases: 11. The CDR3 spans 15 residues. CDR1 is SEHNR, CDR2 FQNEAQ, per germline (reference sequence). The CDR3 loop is CASSGPLGQGRGYTF. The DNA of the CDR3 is TGTGCCAGCAGCGGCCCATTGGGACAGGGGAGAGGCTACACCTTC. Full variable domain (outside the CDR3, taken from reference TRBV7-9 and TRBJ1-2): DTGVSQNPRHKITKRGQNVTFRCDPISEHNRLYWYRQTLGQGPEFLTYFQNEAQLEKSRLLSDRFSAERPKGSFSTLEIQRTEQGDSAMYLCASSGPLGQGRGYTFGSGTRLTVV.

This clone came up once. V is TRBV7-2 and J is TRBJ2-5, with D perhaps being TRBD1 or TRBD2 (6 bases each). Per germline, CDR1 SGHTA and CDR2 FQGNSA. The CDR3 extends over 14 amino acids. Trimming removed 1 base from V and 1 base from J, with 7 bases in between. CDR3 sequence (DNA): TGTGCCAGCAGCTTAGAGGGGGGCCAAGAGACCCAGTACTTC. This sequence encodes CASSLEGGQETQYF.

The CDR3, as DNA: TGTGCCAGCAGCCGAACTGACAGGGAGGTCACCGGGGAGCTGTTTTTT. Protein product: CASSRTDREVTGELFF. The rearrangement uses TRBV7-9 and TRBJ2-2, with D perhaps TRBD1 (7 bases). V was pared by 5 bases and J by 4 bases, with 17 bases between. This CDR3 comprises 16 residues. The germline V gene has CDR1 SEHNR and CDR2 FQNEAQ (reference sequence).

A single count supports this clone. The CDR3 DNA sequence: TGCAGCGTCGCACCGGGAGGGGTCACAGATACGCAGTATTTT. As protein: CSVAPGGVTDTQYF. The chain has TRBV29-1 and TRBJ2-3; 8 bases line up with TRBD2. The trim removed 6 bases at V and 2 bases at J, leaving 7 bases unmatched. Germline CDR1 and CDR2: SQVTM and ANQGSEA. The CDR3 loop spans 14 amino acids.

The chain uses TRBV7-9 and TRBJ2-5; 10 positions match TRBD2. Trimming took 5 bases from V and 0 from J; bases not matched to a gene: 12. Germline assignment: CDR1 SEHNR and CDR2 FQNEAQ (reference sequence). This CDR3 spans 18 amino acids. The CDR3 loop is CASSPQTSGASYQETQYF. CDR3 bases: TGTGCCAGCAGCCCACAAACTAGCGGGGCCTCGTACCAAGAGACCCAGTACTTC. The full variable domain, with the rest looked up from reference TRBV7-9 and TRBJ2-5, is DTGVSQNPRHKITKRGQNVTFRCDPISEHNRLYWYRQTLGQGPEFLTYFQNEAQLEKSRLLSDRFSAERPKGSFSTLEIQRTEQGDSAMYLCASSPQTSGASYQETQYFGPGTRLLVL.

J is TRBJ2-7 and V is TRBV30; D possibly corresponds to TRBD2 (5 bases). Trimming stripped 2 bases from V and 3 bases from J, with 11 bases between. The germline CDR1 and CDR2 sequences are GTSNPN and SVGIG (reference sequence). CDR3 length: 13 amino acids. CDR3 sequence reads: CAWSWGAGYEQYF. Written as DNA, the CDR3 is TGTGCCTGGAGTTGGGGAGCAGGCTACGAGCAGTACTTC.

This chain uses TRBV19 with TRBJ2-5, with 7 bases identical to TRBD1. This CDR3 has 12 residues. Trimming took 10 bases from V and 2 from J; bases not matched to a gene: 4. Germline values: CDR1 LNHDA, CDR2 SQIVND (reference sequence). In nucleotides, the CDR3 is TGTGCCACCGGGACAGTGCAAGAGACCCAGTACTTC. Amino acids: CATGTVQETQYF.

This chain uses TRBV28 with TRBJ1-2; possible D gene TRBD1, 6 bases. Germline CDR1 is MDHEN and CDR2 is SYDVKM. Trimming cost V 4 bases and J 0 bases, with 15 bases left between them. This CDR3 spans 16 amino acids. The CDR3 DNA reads TGTGCCAGCAGTTCTAACGGGGGCAGCACTAACTATGGCTACACCTTC. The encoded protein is CASSSNGGSTNYGYTF.

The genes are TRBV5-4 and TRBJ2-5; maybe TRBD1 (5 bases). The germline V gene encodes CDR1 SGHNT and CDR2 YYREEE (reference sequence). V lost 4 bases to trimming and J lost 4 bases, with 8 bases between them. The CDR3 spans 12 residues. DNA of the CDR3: TGTGCCAGCAGCATCCAGGGAGAGACCCAGTACTTC. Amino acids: CASSIQGETQYF.

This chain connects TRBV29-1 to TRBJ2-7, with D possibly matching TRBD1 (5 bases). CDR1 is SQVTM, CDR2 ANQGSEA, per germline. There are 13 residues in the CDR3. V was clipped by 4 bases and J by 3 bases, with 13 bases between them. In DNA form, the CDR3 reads TGCAGCGTTGGGTCCGCTACAGGCTACGAGCAGTACTTC. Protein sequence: CSVGSATGYEQYF.

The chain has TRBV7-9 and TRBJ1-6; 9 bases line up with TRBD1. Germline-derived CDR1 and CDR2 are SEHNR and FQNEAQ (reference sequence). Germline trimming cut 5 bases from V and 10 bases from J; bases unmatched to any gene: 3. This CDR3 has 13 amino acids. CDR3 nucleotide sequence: TGTGCCAGCAGCGTGGGACAGGGCTCACCCCTCCACTTT. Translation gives CASSVGQGSPLHF.

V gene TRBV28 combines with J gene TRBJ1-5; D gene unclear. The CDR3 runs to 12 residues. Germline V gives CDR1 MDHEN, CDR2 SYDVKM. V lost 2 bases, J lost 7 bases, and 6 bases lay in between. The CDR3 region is CASSLNWQPQHF. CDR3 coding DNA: TGTGCCAGCAGTTTAAACTGGCAGCCCCAGCATTTT.

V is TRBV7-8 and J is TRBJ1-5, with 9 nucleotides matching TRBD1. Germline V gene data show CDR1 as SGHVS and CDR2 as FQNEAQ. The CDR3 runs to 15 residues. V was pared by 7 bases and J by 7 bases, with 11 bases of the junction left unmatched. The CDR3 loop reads CASTGDRAPNQPQHF. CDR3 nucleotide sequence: TGTGCCAGCACCGGGGACAGGGCCCCTAACCAGCCCCAGCATTTT.

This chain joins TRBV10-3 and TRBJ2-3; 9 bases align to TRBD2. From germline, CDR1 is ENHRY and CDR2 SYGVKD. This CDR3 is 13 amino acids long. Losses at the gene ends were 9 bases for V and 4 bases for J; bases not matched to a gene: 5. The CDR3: CAISGGDADTQYF. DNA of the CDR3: TGTGCCATTAGCGGGGGCGACGCAGATACGCAGTATTTT.

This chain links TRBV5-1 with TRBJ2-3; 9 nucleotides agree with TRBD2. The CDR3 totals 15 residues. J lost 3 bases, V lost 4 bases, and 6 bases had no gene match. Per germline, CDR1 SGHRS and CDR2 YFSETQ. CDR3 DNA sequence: TGCGCCAGCAGCAGTCGAGCGGGGGGTACAGATACGCAGTATTTT. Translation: CASSSRAGGTDTQYF.

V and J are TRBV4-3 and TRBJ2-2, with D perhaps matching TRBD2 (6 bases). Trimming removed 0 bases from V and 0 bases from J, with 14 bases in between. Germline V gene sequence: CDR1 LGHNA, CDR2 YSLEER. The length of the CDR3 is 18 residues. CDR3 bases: TGCGCCAGCAGCCAAGAATGGGAGGCATTCGCGAACACCGGGGAGCTGTTTTTT. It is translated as CASSQEWEAFANTGELFF.

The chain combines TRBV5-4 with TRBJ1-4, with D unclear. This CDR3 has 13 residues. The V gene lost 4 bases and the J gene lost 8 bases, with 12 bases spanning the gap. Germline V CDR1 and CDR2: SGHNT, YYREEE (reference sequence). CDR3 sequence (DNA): TGTGCCAGCAGCAGCCGGGAGAGAGAAAAACTGTTTTTT. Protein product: CASSSREREKLFF.

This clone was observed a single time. The CDR3 loop reads CASSLNAGQGRYGYTF. In nucleotides, the CDR3 is TGTGCCAGCAGCTTAAACGCCGGACAGGGGAGATATGGCTACACCTTC. The chain joins TRBV7-2 to TRBJ1-2; 9 bases fit TRBD1. The CDR3 sequence is 16 residues long. Germline V gene lookup returns CDR1 SGHTA and CDR2 FQGNSA. The V segment lost 2 bases and the J segment 5 bases; nucleotides outside the gene matches: 9.

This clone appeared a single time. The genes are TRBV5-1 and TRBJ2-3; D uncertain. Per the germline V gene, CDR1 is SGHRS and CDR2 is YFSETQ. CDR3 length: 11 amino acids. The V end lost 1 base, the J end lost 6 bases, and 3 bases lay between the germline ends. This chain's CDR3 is CASSLIDTQYF. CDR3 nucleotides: TGCGCCAGCAGCTTGATCGATACGCAGTATTTT.

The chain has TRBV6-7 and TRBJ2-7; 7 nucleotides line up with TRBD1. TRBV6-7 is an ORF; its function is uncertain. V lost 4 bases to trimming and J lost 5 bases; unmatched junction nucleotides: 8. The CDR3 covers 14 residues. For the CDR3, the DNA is TGTGCCAGCAGTTGCCACAGGGGTGGCAACGAGCAGTACTTC. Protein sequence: CASSCHRGGNEQYF.

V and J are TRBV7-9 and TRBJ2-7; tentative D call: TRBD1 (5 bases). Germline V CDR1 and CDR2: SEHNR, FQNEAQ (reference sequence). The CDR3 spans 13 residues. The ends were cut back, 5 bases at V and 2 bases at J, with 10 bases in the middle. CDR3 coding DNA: TGTGCCAGCAGCCGAGTGGGGCCCTACGAGCAGTACTTC. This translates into CASSRVGPYEQYF. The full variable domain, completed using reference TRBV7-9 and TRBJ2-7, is DTGVSQNPRHKITKRGQNVTFRCDPISEHNRLYWYRQTLGQGPEFLTYFQNEAQLEKSRLLSDRFSAERPKGSFSTLEIQRTEQGDSAMYLCASSRVGPYEQYFGPGTRLTVT.

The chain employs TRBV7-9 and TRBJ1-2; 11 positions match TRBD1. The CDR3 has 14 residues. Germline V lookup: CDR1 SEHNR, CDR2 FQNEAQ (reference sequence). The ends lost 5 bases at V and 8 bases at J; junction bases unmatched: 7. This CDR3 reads CASSPGTGGYGYTF. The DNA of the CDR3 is TGTGCCAGCAGCCCTGGGACAGGGGGATACGGCTACACCTTC.

CDR3 region: CASSFGYAGAETQYF. DNA for the CDR3: TGTGCCAGCAGTTTCGGCTACGCGGGGGCGGAGACCCAGTACTTC. The rearrangement uses TRBV6-5 and TRBJ2-5, with D maybe TRBD2 (7 bases). The CDR3 contains 15 residues. Germline assignment: CDR1 MNHEY and CDR2 SVGAGI. The V end lost 4 bases, the J end lost 5 bases, and 17 bases lay between the germline ends.

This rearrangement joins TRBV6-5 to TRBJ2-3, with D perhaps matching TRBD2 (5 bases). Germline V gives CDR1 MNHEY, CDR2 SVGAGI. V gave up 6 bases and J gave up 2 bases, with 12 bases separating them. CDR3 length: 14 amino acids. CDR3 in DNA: TGTGCCAGCAGGCCGAGCGGACTCACAGATACGCAGTATTTT. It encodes CASRPSGLTDTQYF.

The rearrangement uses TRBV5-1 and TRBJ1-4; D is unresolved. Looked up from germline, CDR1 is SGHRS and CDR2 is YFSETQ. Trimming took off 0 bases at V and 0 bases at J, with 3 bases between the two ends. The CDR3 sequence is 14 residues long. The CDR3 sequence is CASSLAATNEKLFF. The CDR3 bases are TGCGCCAGCAGCTTGGCGGCAACTAATGAAAAACTGTTTTTT.